This TCR beta chain was profiled in a study of blood T cell repertoires in COVID-19 (dated by TCRdb to about 2020). Study-wide context: The collaborator samples originated in the United States, Italy and Spain and spanned the acute and convalescent phases of COVID-19. Subjects who had been exposed to COVID-19, were actively infected with it, or had recovered from it provided the deeply sampled blood TCRbeta repertoires that made up the dataset. The repertoires were released in a freely available public database intended as a resource for research on the immune response to SARS-CoV-2. The samples were drawn from the first 160 participants of the ongoing ImmuneRACE study and from 950 to 1,500 subjects provided by 6 global collaborators. Sample metadata almost always included a de-identified subject ID, COVID-19 status, age in years and sex. Where HLA class I and class II types were available, the types were taken from metadata supplied by the sample provider, not from assay-based typing. The material from the prospective study consisted of cDNA or gDNA derived from T cells, B-cell-depleted T cells, or PBMCs.

TCRbeta CDR3 regions were amplified from genomic DNA by means of the immunoSEQ Assay, a bias-controlled multiplex PCR. Under the source paper's analysis protocol: Nucleated cell counts per sample were estimated from amplification of reference gene primers within the assay. Sequence reads were collapsed and filtered to measure the absolute abundance of every unique TCRbeta CDR3 rearrangement. For each sample, productive Simpson clonality was calculated as the square root of Simpson's diversity index across productive rearrangements. Drawn from immuneACCESS, this table holds only the in-frame rearrangements with V and J called that TCRdb kept. Clones are partly lost; checked studies trace under half to an unresolved V gene and leave the rest unexplained. For V, J and clone size, that table is used; D and trimming come from the DNA. The sample table shows 80,000 or so clones, and approximately 86% are seen once. The ten largest clones add up to 15% to 20% of the sample.

The paper as a whole reports these results and caveats: The quantity of clinical and demographic metadata differed by source and by participant and was supplied without curation.

The collaborating institutions used their own protocols to collect whole blood in K2EDTA tubes. For TCRbeta analysis, collaborators shipped samples in one of three forms: frozen whole blood, isolated PBMCs, or DNA extracted from either of those sample types. The germline V gene specifies MGHDK as CDR1 and SYGVNS as CDR2. The V end loses 8 bases and the J end loses 3 bases, and a stretch of 8 bases separates them. From its cysteine to its phenylalanine, the CDR3 spans 11 amino acids. Only the CDR3 portion is preserved as DNA: 33 bases, with reading frame beginning at the first base. About this clone: Its antigen target is currently unknown. No much larger clone exists at a distance of one base, and base qualities are not known.

What was sequenced was peripheral blood. This clonotype was obtained from a human donor in a cohort sampled during active COVID-19. The V gene is TRBV25-1 and the J gene is TRBJ2-7; the D gene is not confidently resolved. Here is the DNA: TGTGCCAGCCAAAGAGACTACGAGCAGTACTTC. This encodes CASQRDYEQYF.